The rows below give T cell receptor beta chains drawn from one sample of a study of blood T cell repertoires in COVID-19. Sequenced by immunoSEQ multiplex PCR; TCRdb stores in-frame clones only, minus some. The table lists around 200,000 clones, 80% of them singletons. Sequenced input: PBMCs or T cells enriched from blood (not recorded which). All receptors derive from a woman aged 40 to 50 with acute COVID-19. Both conserved end residues are part of each CDR3. A D gene is named only where the DNA matches it firmly. Only part of the rows carry a size: once, few, many, or a class if the clone is expanded.

>TRBV19|TRBD2|-|TRBJ2-7
CASSIRSVTSGRGNVNEQYF
TGTGCCAGTAGTATCAGAAGTGTAACCAGCGGGAGAGGAAATGTCAACGAGCAGTACTTC
>TRBV18|-|-|TRBJ2-5
CASSPRQEETQYF
TGTGCCAGCTCACCACGTCAGGAAGAGACCCAGTACTTC
>TRBV6-2/TRBV6-3|-|few|TRBJ2-7
CASRYEGVRPYEQYF
TGTGCCAGCAGGTACGAAGGAGTAAGACCATACGAGCAGTACTTC
>TRBV7-2|-|-|TRBJ1-5
CASSSPWGREPQHF
TGTGCCAGCAGCTCCCCCTGGGGGCGGGAGCCCCAGCATTTT
>TRBV3-1/TRBV3-2|-|-|TRBJ2-3
CASSQGQGGGTDTQYF
TGTGCCAGCAGCCAAGGACAGGGTGGGGGGACAGATACGCAGTATTTT
>TRBV7-6|TRBD2|-|TRBJ2-5
CASSLSGGLFETQYF
TGTGCCAGCAGCTTATCGGGGGGGTTGTTCGAGACCCAGTACTTC
>TRBV28|-|-|TRBJ2-1
CASSLDRFSYNEQFF
TGTGCCAGCAGTTTAGACAGGTTCTCCTACAATGAGCAGTTCTTC
>TRBV30|TRBD1|once|TRBJ1-4
CAWRDSRKLFF
TGTGCCTGGCGGGACAGCCGAAAACTGTTTTTT
>TRBV6-5|-|-|TRBJ2-7
CASSTRLGGSYEQYF
TGTGCCAGCAGTACCCGACTAGGAGGCTCCTACGAGCAGTACTTC
>TRBV14|-|-|TRBJ2-7
CASSQEDNAYEQYF
TGTGCCAGCAGCCAAGAAGACAACGCCTACGAGCAGTACTTC
>TRBV7-2|-|-|TRBJ2-1
CASSRSPGTNYNEQFF
TGTGCCAGCAGTCGATCCCCCGGGACAAACTACAATGAGCAGTTCTTC
>TRBV2|-|-|TRBJ2-3
CASTRDNTDTQYF
TGTGCCAGCACCAGGGATAACACAGATACGCAGTATTTT
>TRBV13|TRBD1|-|TRBJ1-2
CASSSGTGDPGYTF
TGTGCCAGCAGCTCCGGGACAGGGGACCCGGGCTACACCTTC
>TRBV18|-|-|TRBJ2-5
CASSPSGETQYF
TGTGCCAGCTCCCCGTCCGGGGAGACCCAGTACTTC
>TRBV30|-|-|TRBJ1-5
CAWSVDRSYQPQHF
TGTGCCTGGAGTGTCGACAGGTCTTATCAGCCCCAGCATTTT
>TRBV19|TRBD2|-|TRBJ2-7
CASSLVAGDSYEQYF
TGTGCCAGTAGTTTAGTAGCGGGGGACTCCTACGAGCAGTACTTC
>TRBV18|-|-|TRBJ2-3
CASSPFGGQDTQYF
TGTGCCAGCTCCCCCTTCGGGGGTCAAGATACGCAGTATTTT
>TRBV3-1/TRBV3-2|-|-|TRBJ2-5
CASSQDPGAETQYF
TGTGCCAGCAGCCAAGATCCTGGGGCGGAGACCCAGTACTTC
>TRBV12-3/TRBV12-4|-|-|TRBJ1-2
CASVGGVYYGYTF
TGTGCCAGCGTGGGGGGGGTGTATTATGGCTACACCTTC
>TRBV19|TRBD1|-|TRBJ2-3
CASSTPGQGAGDTQYF
TGTGCCAGTAGTACCCCGGGACAGGGGGCCGGGGATACGCAGTATTTT
>TRBV3-1/TRBV3-2|TRBD2|-|TRBJ2-1
CASSQDRLAAFNEQFF
TGTGCCAGCAGCCAAGATAGACTAGCGGCCTTTAATGAGCAGTTCTTC
>TRBV12-3/TRBV12-4|-|-|TRBJ1-1
CASTRTRSTEAFF
TGTGCCAGCACCCGCACGCGGAGCACTGAAGCTTTCTTT
>TRBV19|-|-|TRBJ1-6
CASSMRGRNSPLHF
TGTGCCAGTAGTATGCGGGGGAGGAATTCACCCCTCCACTTT
>TRBV19|-|-|TRBJ2-6
CASSIGGLSGANVLTF
TGTGCCAGTAGTATCGGCGGTCTCTCTGGGGCCAACGTCCTGACTTTC
>TRBV6-5|TRBD1|-|TRBJ1-5
CASSYGTGVNQPQHF
TGTGCCAGCAGTTACGGGACAGGGGTCAATCAGCCCCAGCATTTT
>TRBV28|TRBD1|-|TRBJ2-7
CASIQTGGSRNEQYF
TGTGCCAGCATCCAGACAGGGGGCAGTAGGAACGAGCAGTACTTC
>TRBV25-1|-|-|TRBJ2-1
CASSDRPGGGAVNEQFF
TGTGCCAGCAGTGACCGGCCTGGAGGGGGGGCGGTTAATGAGCAGTTCTTC
>TRBV6-4|TRBD1|-|TRBJ1-5
CASSERGPDQPQHF
TGTGCCAGCAGTGAAAGGGGGCCCGATCAGCCCCAGCATTTT